This T cell receptor beta chain derives from a study of blood T cells in healthy people across ages. On the study more broadly: Capture via template switching afforded approximately one barcoded beta molecule per two T cells.

This clonotype showed up just a few times. Its antigen is not identified. Study results and caveats: Strong correlation was found linking TCR beta diversity to naive T cell percentage.

It was with a sample-barcoded 5' primer and a J-beta primer mix that a second PCR of about 6 to 12 cycles was run. TCRdb re-called the 5' RACE reads with MiXCR, one entry per CDR3 protein. The table lists about 970,000 distinct CDR3 sequences, about 51% of them singletons, with about a fifth in the top ten. This CDR3 spans 18 amino acids. V lost 3 bases and J 2 bases, leaving 23 bases between the germline ends. Germline V gene data show CDR1 as MDHEN and CDR2 as SYDVKM. V gene TRBV28 combines with J gene TRBJ2-7, with TRBD1 as a possible D gene (6 bases). Material: blood. The TCR originated in a woman in her fifties or sixties in good health. This CDR3 is CASSLDVRGGKNPYEQYF. As DNA, the CDR3 is TGTGCCAGCAGTTTGGATGTCAGGGGTGGAAAAAACCCCTACGAGCAGTACTTC.